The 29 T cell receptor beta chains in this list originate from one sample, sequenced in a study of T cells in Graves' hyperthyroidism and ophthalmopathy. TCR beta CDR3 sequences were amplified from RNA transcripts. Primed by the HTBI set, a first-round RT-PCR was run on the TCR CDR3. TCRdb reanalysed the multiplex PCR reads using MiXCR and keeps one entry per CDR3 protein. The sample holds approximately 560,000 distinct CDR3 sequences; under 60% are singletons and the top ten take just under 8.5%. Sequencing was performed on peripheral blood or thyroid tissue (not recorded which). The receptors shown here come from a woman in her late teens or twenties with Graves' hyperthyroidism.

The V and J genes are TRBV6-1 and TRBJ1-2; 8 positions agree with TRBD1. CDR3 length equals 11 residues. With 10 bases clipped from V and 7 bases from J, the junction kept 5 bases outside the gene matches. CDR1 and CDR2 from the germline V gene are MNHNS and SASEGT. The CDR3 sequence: CATADRAGYTF. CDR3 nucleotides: TGTGCCACTGCGGACAGGGCTGGCTACACCTTC.

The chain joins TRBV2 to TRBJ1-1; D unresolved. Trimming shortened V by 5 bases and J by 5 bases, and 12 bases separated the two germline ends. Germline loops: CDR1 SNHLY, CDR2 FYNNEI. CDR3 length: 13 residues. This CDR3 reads CASSFDRVTEAFF. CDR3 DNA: TGTGCCAGCAGTTTTGATCGGGTAACTGAAGCTTTCTTT.

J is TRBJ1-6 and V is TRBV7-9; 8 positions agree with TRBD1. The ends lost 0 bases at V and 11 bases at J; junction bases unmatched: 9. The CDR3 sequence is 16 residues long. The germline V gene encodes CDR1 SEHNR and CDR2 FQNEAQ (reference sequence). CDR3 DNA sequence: TGTGCCAGCAGCTTAGCGGCAGGGGGCGCGTGGCCACCCCTCCACTTT. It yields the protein CASSLAAGGAWPPLHF. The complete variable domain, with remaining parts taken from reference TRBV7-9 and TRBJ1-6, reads DTGVSQNPRHKITKRGQNVTFRCDPISEHNRLYWYRQTLGQGPEFLTYFQNEAQLEKSRLLSDRFSAERPKGSFSTLEIQRTEQGDSAMYLCASSLAAGGAWPPLHFGNGTRLTVT.

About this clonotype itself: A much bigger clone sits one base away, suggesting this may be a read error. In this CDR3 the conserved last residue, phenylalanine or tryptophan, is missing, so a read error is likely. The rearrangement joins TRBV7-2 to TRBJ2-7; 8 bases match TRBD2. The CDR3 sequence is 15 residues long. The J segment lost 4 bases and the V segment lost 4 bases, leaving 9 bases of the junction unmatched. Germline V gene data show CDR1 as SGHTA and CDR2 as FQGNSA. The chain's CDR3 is CASSYLSGSGYEQYL. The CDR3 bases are TGTGCCAGCAGCTACCTCAGCGGGAGTGGTTACGAGCAGTACCTC.

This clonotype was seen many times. This CDR3 is CASSIGGREQPQHF. The CDR3, as DNA: TGTGCCAGTAGTATAGGAGGGAGGGAGCAGCCCCAGCATTTT. V usage is TRBV19 and J usage is TRBJ1-5, with D hard to call. Deletions cut 1 base from V and 7 bases from J, with 11 bases between. The CDR3 runs to 14 residues. Germline values: CDR1 LNHDA, CDR2 SQIVND (reference sequence).

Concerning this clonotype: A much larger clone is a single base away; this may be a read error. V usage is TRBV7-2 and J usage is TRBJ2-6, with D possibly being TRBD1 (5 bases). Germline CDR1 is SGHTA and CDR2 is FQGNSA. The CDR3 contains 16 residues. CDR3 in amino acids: CASSLAAAAGASVLTF. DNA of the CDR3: TGTGCCAGCAGCTTAGCGGCGGCAGCTGGGGCCAGCGTCCTGACTTTC.

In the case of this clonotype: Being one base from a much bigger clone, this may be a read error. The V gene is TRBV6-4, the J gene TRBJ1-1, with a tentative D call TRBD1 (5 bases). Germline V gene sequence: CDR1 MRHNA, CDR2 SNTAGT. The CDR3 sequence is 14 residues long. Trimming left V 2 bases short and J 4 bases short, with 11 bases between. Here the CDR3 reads CASSDPGTGTEAFF. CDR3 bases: TGTGCCAGCAGTGACCCCGGGACGGGCACTGAAGCTTTCTTT.

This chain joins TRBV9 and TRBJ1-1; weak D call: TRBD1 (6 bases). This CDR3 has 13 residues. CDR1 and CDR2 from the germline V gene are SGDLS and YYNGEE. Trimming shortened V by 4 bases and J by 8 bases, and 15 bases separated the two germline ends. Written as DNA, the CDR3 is TGTGCCAGCAGCACGAGGGGGGGGCGGGAAGCTTTCTTT. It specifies CASSTRGGREAFF.

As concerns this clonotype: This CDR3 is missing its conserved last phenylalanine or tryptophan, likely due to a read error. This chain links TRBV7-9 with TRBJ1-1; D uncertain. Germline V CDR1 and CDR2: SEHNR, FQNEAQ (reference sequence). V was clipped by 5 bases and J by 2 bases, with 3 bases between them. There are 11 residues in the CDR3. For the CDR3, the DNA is TGTGCCAGCAGCACCAACACTGAAGCTTTCTCT. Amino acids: CASSTNTEAFS.

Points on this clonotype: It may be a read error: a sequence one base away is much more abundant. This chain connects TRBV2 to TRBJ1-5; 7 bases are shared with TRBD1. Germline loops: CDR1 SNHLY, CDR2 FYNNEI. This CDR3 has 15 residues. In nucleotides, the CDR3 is TGTGCCCGCAGTGAAGTCGACAGGGTGAGCCAGCCCCAGCATTTT. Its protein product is CARSEVDRVSQPQHF.

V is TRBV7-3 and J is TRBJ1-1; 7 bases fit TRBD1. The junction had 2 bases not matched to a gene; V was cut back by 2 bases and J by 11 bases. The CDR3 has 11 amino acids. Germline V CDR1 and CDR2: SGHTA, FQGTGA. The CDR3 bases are TGTGCCAGCAGCTTAGACAGGGTGGCTTTCTTT. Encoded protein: CASSLDRVAFF.

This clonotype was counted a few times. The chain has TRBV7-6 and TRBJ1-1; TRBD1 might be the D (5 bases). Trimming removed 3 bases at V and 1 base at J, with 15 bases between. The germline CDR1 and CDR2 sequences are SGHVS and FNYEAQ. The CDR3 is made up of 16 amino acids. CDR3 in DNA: TGTGCCAGCAGCTTGGGTATGGTTCAGGGGAACACTGAAGCTTTCTTT. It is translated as CASSLGMVQGNTEAFF.

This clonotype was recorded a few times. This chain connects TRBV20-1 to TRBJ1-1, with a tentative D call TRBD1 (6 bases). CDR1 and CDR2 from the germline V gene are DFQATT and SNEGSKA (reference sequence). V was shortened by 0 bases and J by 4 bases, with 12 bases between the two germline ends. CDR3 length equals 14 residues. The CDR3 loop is CSARDQRGGTEAFF. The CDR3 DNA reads TGCAGTGCTAGAGACCAAAGGGGGGGCACTGAAGCTTTCTTT.

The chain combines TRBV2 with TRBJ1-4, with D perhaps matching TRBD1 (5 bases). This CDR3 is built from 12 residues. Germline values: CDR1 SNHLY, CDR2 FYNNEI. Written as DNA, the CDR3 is TGTGCTCCGGACAACTCTTGGGAAAAACTGTTTTTT. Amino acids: CAPDNSWEKLFF.

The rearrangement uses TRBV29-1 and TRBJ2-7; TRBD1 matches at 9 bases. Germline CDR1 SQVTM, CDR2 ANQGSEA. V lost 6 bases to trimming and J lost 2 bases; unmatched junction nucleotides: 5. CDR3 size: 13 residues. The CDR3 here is CSVTGTGTYEQYF. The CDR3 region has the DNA TGCAGCGTAACCGGGACAGGGACCTACGAGCAGTACTTC.

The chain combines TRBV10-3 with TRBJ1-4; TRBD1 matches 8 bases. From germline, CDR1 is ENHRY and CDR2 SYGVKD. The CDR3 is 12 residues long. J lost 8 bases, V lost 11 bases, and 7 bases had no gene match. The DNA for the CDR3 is TGTGCCGTCTCAGGGGGCCAGGAAAAACTGTTTTTT. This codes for CAVSGGQEKLFF.

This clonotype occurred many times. CDR3 sequence (DNA): TGTGCCAGCAGCTTAGCGGCGGGGGCAGAGCAGTACTTC. It specifies CASSLAAGAEQYF. The chain couples TRBV7-9 to TRBJ2-7; a weak D match, TRBD2 (7 bases). Trimming shortened V by 0 bases and J by 7 bases, and 10 bases separated the two germline ends. The CDR3 loop spans 13 amino acids. The germline CDR1 and CDR2 sequences are SEHNR and FQNEAQ (reference sequence).

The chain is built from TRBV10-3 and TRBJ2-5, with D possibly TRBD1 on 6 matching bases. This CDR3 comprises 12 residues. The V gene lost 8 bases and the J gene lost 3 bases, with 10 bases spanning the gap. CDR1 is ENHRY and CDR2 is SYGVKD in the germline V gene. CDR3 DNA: TGTGCCATCGGGGCAGGGGAAGAGACCCAGTACTTC. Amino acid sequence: CAIGAGEETQYF.

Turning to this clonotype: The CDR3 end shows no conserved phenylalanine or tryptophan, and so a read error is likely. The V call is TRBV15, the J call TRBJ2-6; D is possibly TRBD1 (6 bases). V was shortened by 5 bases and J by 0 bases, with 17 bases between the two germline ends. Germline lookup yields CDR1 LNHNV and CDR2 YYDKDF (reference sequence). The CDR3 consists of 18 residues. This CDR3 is CATSGTQGPDSGANVLTP. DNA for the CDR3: TGTGCCACCAGCGGCACACAGGGCCCTGACTCTGGGGCCAACGTCCTGACTCCA.

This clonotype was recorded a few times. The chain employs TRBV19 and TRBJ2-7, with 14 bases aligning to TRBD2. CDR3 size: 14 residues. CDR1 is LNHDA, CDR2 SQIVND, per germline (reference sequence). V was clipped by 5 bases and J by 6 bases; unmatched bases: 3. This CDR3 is CASSAGLAGVEQYF. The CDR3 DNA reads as TGTGCCAGTAGTGCGGGACTAGCGGGAGTCGAGCAGTACTTC. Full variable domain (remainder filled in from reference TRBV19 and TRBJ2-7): DGGITQSPKYLFRKEGQNVTLSCEQNLNHDAMYWYRQDPGQGLRLIYYSQIVNDFQKGDIAEGYSVSREKKESFPLTVTSAQKNPTAFYLCASSAGLAGVEQYFGPGTRLTVT.

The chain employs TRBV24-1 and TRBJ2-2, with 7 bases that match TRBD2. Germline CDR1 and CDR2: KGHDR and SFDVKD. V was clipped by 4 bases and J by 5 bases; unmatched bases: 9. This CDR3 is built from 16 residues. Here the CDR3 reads CATSEGLAELTGELFF. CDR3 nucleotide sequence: TGTGCCACCAGTGAAGGCCTAGCGGAACTAACCGGGGAGCTGTTTTTT.

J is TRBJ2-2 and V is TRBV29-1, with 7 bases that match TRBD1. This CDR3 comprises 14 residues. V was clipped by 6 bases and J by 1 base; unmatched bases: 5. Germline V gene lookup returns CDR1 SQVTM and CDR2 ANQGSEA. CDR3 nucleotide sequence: TGCAGCGTGCCGGGACAGCAGAACACCGGGGAGCTGTTTTTT. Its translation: CSVPGQQNTGELFF.

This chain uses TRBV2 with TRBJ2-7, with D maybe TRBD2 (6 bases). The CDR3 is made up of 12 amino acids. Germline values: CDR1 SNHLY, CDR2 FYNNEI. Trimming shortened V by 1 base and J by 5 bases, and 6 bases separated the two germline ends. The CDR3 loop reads CASSEGEDEQYF. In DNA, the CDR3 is TGTGCCAGCAGTGAAGGGGAGGACGAGCAGTACTTC.

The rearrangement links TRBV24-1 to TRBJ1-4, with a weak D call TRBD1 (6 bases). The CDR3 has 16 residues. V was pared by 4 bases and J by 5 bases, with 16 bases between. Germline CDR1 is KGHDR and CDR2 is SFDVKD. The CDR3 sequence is CATSDPGQTYNEKLFF. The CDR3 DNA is TGTGCCACCAGTGACCCCGGACAGACCTACAATGAAAAACTGTTTTTT.

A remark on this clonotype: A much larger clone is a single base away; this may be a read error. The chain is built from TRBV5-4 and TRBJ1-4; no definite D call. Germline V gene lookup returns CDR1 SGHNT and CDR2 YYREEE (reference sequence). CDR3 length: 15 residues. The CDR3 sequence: CASSFVSQLNEKLLF. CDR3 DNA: TGTGCCAGCAGCTTTGTTTCACAGCTTAATGAAAAACTGCTTTTT.

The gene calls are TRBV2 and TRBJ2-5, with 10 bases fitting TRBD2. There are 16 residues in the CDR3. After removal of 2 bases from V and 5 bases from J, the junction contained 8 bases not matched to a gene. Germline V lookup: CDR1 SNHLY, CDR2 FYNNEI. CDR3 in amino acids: CASSEIAGGLGETQYF. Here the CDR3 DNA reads TGTGCCAGCAGTGAAATAGCGGGAGGACTTGGGGAGACCCAGTACTTC.

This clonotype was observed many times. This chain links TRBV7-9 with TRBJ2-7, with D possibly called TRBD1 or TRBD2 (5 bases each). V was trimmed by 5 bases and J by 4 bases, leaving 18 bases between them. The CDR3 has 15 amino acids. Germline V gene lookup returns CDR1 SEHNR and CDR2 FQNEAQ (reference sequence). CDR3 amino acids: CASSPGDGRTYEQYF. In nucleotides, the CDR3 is TGTGCCAGCAGCCCCGGGGATGGGCGGACATACGAGCAGTACTTC. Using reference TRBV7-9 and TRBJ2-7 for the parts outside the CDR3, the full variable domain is DTGVSQNPRHKITKRGQNVTFRCDPISEHNRLYWYRQTLGQGPEFLTYFQNEAQLEKSRLLSDRFSAERPKGSFSTLEIQRTEQGDSAMYLCASSPGDGRTYEQYFGPGTRLTVT.

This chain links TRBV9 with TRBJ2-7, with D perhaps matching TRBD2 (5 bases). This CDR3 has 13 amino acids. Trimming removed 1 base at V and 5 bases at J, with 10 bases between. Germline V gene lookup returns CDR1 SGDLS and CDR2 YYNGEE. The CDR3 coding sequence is TGTGCCAGCAGCGTATCATACGGGGACGAGCAGTACTTC. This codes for CASSVSYGDEQYF.

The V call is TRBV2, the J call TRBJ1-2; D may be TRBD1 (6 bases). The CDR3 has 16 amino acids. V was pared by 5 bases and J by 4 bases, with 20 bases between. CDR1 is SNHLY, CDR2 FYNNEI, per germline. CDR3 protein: CASSYSGAGGLYGYTF. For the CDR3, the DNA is TGTGCCAGCAGTTACTCTGGGGCCGGGGGCCTCTATGGCTACACCTTC.